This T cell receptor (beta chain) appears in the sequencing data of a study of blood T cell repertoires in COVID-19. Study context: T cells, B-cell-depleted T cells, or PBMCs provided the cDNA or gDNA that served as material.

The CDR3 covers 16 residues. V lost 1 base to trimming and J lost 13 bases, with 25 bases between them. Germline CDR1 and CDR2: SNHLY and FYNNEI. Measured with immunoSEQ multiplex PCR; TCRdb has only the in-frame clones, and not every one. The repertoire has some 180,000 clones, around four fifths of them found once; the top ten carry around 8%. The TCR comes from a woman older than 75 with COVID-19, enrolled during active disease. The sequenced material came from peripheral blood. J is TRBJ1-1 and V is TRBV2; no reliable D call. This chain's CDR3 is CASSEEVGKTDGSGFF. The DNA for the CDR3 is TGTGCCAGCAGTGAAGAGGTTGGCAAGACGGACGGAAGCGGTTTCTTT.